This TCR beta chain is drawn from a study of human T cells and chemical hapten exposure. Across the whole study: Small pooled library volume differences chiefly drove per-sample TCR yield variation.

The CDR3 is 11 amino acids. Germline V gene sequence: CDR1 GTSNPN, CDR2 SVGIG (reference sequence). Trimming took 3 bases from V and 11 from J; bases not matched to a gene: 2. Described time point: patch test 1, 2 weeks after DPC sensitization. Treatment of the sample: therapeutic diphenylcyclopropenone sensitization with weekly scalp DPC. MiXCR, applied by TCRdb to the RACE reads, yields one record per CDR3 protein. The sample contains 70,000 to 75,000 distinct CDR3 sequences, approximately 29% of which appear only once. This TCR derives from a man between 35 and 55 years old with alopecia areata. Some clones in this sample may be carry-over from other donors' samples. Sequenced material: whole blood, taken in connection with sensitization to the hapten diphenylcyclopropenone (DPC). V gene TRBV30 combines with J gene TRBJ1-4; 8 bases line up with TRBD1. CDR3 residues: CAWRTGDKLFF. CDR3 sequence (DNA): TGTGCCTGGAGGACAGGGGATAAACTGTTTTTT.